This T cell receptor (beta chain) derives from a study of cytomegalovirus exposure and HLA in healthy donors. The study's findings and limits: The dataset shows that most TCR sequences were rare, while some public TCRs occurred in many donors. A prior analysis recorded that most TCR beta V segments were productive about 87% or about 30% of the time.

Primers: 60 Vbeta forward and 13 Jbeta reverse. Some clones are missing from TCRdb's copy, which holds only in-frame ones; the method was immunoSEQ multiplex PCR. The sample lists about 260,000 clones, just under 85% seen once, with 1.5% to 2.5% in the top ten. Comments on this clone: Its target is not known.

The source of this sequence is a woman aged 40 to 50 in good health and CMV-seropositive. Sequencing input: PBMCs.

CDR3 sequence (DNA): TGTGCCAGCAGTTTAACAGAAGTTCTTCGGGGCTACACCTTC. It codes for CASSLTEVLRGYTF. The rearrangement links TRBV28 to TRBJ1-2; the D is unclear. CDR3 length: 14 amino acids. V lost 2 bases and J lost 8, with 15 bases in between. Germline V gene lookup returns CDR1 MDHEN and CDR2 SYDVKM.